Listed here are 26 T cell receptor beta chains from one sample, sequenced in a study of shared clonotypes between healthy human individuals. Using immunoSEQ multiplex PCR, the repertoire was profiled, and TCRdb retains in-frame clones only, with some absent. The sample yields 2 million to 2.5 million clones, approximately 93% seen once. Sequences were obtained from naive CD4+ T cells from PBMCs. Documented subset: CD45RA+ positively selected. The receptors were gathered from a man aged 18 to 30 in good health. Some clones in this sample may be carry-over from other donors' samples.

This clone was picked up a small number of times. The chain is built from TRBV25-1 and TRBJ1-1; D is unclear. The CDR3 is 11 residues long. Germline lookup yields CDR1 MGHDK and CDR2 SYGVNS. V was shortened by 7 bases and J by 5 bases, with 8 bases between the two germline ends. CDR3 in DNA: TGTGCCAGCACACGCGAAACTGAAGCTTTCTTT. Its translation is CASTRETEAFF.

V gene TRBV2 combines with J gene TRBJ2-1, with 12 bases lining up with TRBD2. The CDR3 is 16 residues long. CDR1 is SNHLY and CDR2 is FYNNEI in the germline V gene. Trimming cost V 6 bases and J 2 bases; bases outside gene matches: 5. CDR3 residues: CASRRTSGTAYNEQFF. The DNA for the CDR3 is TGTGCCAGCAGAAGGACTAGCGGGACCGCCTACAATGAGCAGTTCTTC.

The chain has TRBV27 and TRBJ2-7, with 11 positions matching TRBD2. Germline CDR1 reads MNHEY; CDR2 reads SMNVEV (reference sequence). The ends lost 5 bases at V and 3 bases at J; junction bases unmatched: 9. The length of the CDR3 is 16 residues. This CDR3 reads CASSPGLAEALYEQYF. Written as DNA, the CDR3 is TGTGCCAGCAGTCCGGGACTAGCGGAGGCCCTCTACGAGCAGTACTTC.

The CDR3 sequence: CASRFGEDGYTF. In nucleotides, the CDR3 is TGTGCCAGCAGATTCGGAGAGGATGGCTACACCTTC. The chain couples TRBV5-4 to TRBJ1-2; D not certain. Trimming removed 5 bases at V and 6 bases at J, with 11 bases between. The germline gives CDR1 SGHNT, CDR2 YYREEE (reference sequence). The CDR3 runs to 12 residues.

Note on this clone: Germline is not matched at one junction end, which may reflect a read error. The chain couples TRBV6-6 to TRBJ2-7; tentatively, D is TRBD2 (5 bases). CDR1 MNHNY and CDR2 SVGAGI come from the germline V gene (reference sequence). This CDR3 has 14 amino acids. The CDR3 DNA is TGTGCCAGCGGTTACGGGCCGGGATCCTACGAGCAGTACTTC. It encodes CASGYGPGSYEQYF.

The chain recombines TRBV7-9 with TRBJ2-3; 10 bases map to TRBD2. The V segment lost 2 bases and the J segment 2 bases; nucleotides outside the gene matches: 7. The V gene's germline CDR1 is SEHNR and CDR2 FQNEAQ (reference sequence). This CDR3 contains 17 residues. The DNA of the CDR3 is TGTGCCAGCAGCTTATTCCCGGGACTAGCGTTCACAGATACGCAGTATTTT. It translates to CASSLFPGLAFTDTQYF. Full variable domain (rest looked up from reference TRBV7-9 and TRBJ2-3): DTGVSQNPRHKITKRGQNVTFRCDPISEHNRLYWYRQTLGQGPEFLTYFQNEAQLEKSRLLSDRFSAERPKGSFSTLEIQRTEQGDSAMYLCASSLFPGLAFTDTQYFGPGTRLTVL.

The chain joins TRBV5-4 to TRBJ1-2, with D possibly matching TRBD1 (6 bases). Germline loops: CDR1 SGHNT, CDR2 YYREEE (reference sequence). V was cut by 4 bases and J by 5 bases, with 18 bases left in between. This CDR3 spans 15 amino acids. The CDR3 protein is CASSPTAGEGYGYTF. The CDR3 DNA is TGTGCCAGCAGCCCAACTGCAGGGGAAGGGTATGGCTACACCTTC.

The chain has TRBV5-1 and TRBJ2-5; TRBD1 agrees at 8 bases. Germline trimming cut 3 bases from V and 5 bases from J; bases unmatched to any gene: 12. The germline CDR1 and CDR2 sequences are SGHRS and YFSETQ. The CDR3 extends over 16 amino acids. Here the CDR3 reads CASSSLTGVDGETQYF. CDR3 nucleotides: TGCGCCAGCAGCTCCTTGACAGGGGTGGACGGGGAGACCCAGTACTTC. Based on the CDR3 plus reference TRBV5-1 and TRBJ2-5, the full variable domain is KAGVTQTPRYLIKTRGQQVTLSCSPISGHRSVSWYQQTPGQGLQFLFEYFSETQRNKGNFPGRFSGRQFSNSRSEMNVSTLELGDSALYLCASSSLTGVDGETQYFGPGTRLLVL.

This clone was counted only a few times. The genes are TRBV5-1 and TRBJ1-1, with 7 nucleotides matching TRBD1. The CDR3 consists of 14 residues. Germline loops: CDR1 SGHRS, CDR2 YFSETQ. V was pared by 4 bases and J by 1 base, with 4 bases of the junction left unmatched. CDR3 sequence reads: CASSPGQTNTEAFF. The CDR3 DNA follows: TGCGCCAGCAGCCCGGGACAGACGAACACTGAAGCTTTCTTT.

This chain joins TRBV6-5 and TRBJ2-6; TRBD1 agrees at 7 bases. The J segment lost 4 bases and the V segment lost 4 bases, leaving 7 bases of the junction unmatched. The germline V gene encodes CDR1 MNHEY and CDR2 SVGAGI. This CDR3 spans 16 amino acids. The CDR3 DNA sequence: TGTGCCAGCAGTTCTAACAGGGGTTCGGGGGCCAACGTCCTGACTTTC. It encodes CASSSNRGSGANVLTF.

This clone appeared a single time. The chain recombines TRBV29-1 with TRBJ2-6, with a possible D match to TRBD1 (6 bases). CDR1 is SQVTM and CDR2 is ANQGSEA in the germline V gene. The CDR3 is 15 residues long. V was clipped by 3 bases and J by 0 bases, with 9 bases between them. In DNA, the CDR3 is TGCAGCGTTGACTCAGGGGCCTCTGGGGCCAACGTCCTGACTTTC. It is translated as CSVDSGASGANVLTF. Supplemented by reference TRBV29-1 and TRBJ2-6, the full variable domain reads SAVISQKPSRDICQRGTSLTIQCQVDSQVTMMFWYRQQPGQSLTLIATANQGSEATYESGFVIDKFPISRPNLTFSTLTVSNMSPEDSSIYLCSVDSGASGANVLTFGAGSRLTVL.

The chain couples TRBV6-1 to TRBJ1-2; D not resolved. This CDR3 contains 15 residues. Germline-derived CDR1 and CDR2 are MNHNS and SASEGT. Trimming shortened V by 7 bases and J by 4 bases, and 19 bases separated the two germline ends. Here the CDR3 reads CASTEGRNSFYGYTF. DNA for the CDR3: TGTGCCAGCACCGAAGGTAGGAACAGCTTCTATGGCTACACCTTC.

This rearrangement joins TRBV5-4 to TRBJ2-3; 12 bases are shared with TRBD2. This CDR3 contains 18 residues. The V gene end was trimmed by 3 bases and the J gene end by 3 bases; junction bases not matched to a gene: 11. The germline gives CDR1 SGHNT, CDR2 YYREEE (reference sequence). The CDR3 protein is CASSSTSFLAGGTDTQYF. The CDR3 bases are TGTGCCAGCAGCTCGACGTCTTTCCTAGCGGGGGGGACAGATACGCAGTATTTT. The full variable domain, completed using reference TRBV5-4 and TRBJ2-3, is ETGVTQSPTHLIKTRGQQVTLRCSSQSGHNTVSWYQQALGQGPQFIFQYYREEENGRGNFPPRFSGLQFPNYSSELNVNALELDDSALYLCASSSTSFLAGGTDTQYFGPGTRLTVL.

This rearrangement joins TRBV6-6 to TRBJ2-2, with D perhaps TRBD2 (7 bases). The CDR3 runs 15 residues. Germline CDR1 reads MNHNY; CDR2 reads SVGAGI (reference sequence). V shed 11 bases and J shed 6 bases, with 22 bases lying between them. The CDR3 nucleotides are TGTGCCGCGGCCTGGGGGGGCATCGGTGCCGGGGAGCTGTTTTTT. It codes for CAAAWGGIGAGELFF.

In the case of this clone: Other DNA sequences in this specimen translate into the identical CDR3. For the CDR3, the DNA is TGTGCCAGCAGCCAAGAAGGTCAGCCCCAGCATTTT. Amino acids: CASSQEGQPQHF. The rearrangement joins TRBV4-2 to TRBJ1-5, with D uncertain. Looked up from germline, CDR1 is LGHNA and CDR2 is YNFKEQ. The CDR3 is 12 residues long. With 0 bases removed from V and 6 bases from J, the gap between germline ends came to 3 bases.

This chain links TRBV6-5 with TRBJ2-6; TRBD2 might be the D (5 bases). With 10 bases removed from V and 1 base from J, the gap between germline ends came to 14 bases. The CDR3 has 15 residues. Germline V lookup: CDR1 MNHEY, CDR2 SVGAGI. The CDR3 spells CATAPGESGANVLTF. CDR3 bases: TGTGCCACCGCGCCCGGGGAGTCTGGGGCCAACGTCCTGACTTTC.

This clone occurred once. This chain joins TRBV27 and TRBJ2-3; the D gene is possibly TRBD1 (5 bases). The CDR3 sequence is 15 residues long. Per the germline V gene, CDR1 is MNHEY and CDR2 is SMNVEV (reference sequence). Trimming took off 5 bases at V and 3 bases at J, with 15 bases between the two ends. CDR3: CASSRPQGITDTQYF. In DNA, the CDR3 is TGTGCCAGCAGTCGTCCGCAGGGTATAACAGATACGCAGTATTTT.

This clone was observed a handful of times. The V call is TRBV7-9, the J call TRBJ1-1; D is unresolved. Germline CDR1 SEHNR, CDR2 FQNEAQ (reference sequence). V dropped 0 bases and J dropped 8 bases, with 13 bases sitting between them. CDR3 size: 14 residues. The CDR3 protein is CASSLAPRAQEAFF. The CDR3 DNA sequence: TGTGCCAGCAGCTTAGCGCCTAGGGCCCAGGAAGCTTTCTTT.

DNA for the CDR3: TGTGCCAGCAGTTTGGGCAGGGGGAACACCATATATTTT. Its translation is CASSLGRGNTIYF. The J gene is TRBJ1-3, the V gene TRBV27, with 7 bases matching TRBD1. Trimming at V came to 3 bases and at J to 7 bases, leaving 3 bases not matched to a gene. Germline lookup yields CDR1 MNHEY and CDR2 SMNVEV (reference sequence). The CDR3 is 13 amino acids.

The rearrangement links TRBV7-2 to TRBJ2-7, with no clear D. Germline V gene sequence: CDR1 SGHTA, CDR2 FQGNSA. CDR3 length: 14 residues. V was clipped by 1 base and J by 0 bases, with 7 bases between them. The CDR3 loop is CASSLGAASYEQYF. The CDR3 DNA is TGTGCCAGCAGCTTAGGGGCTGCCTCCTACGAGCAGTACTTC.

The chain is built from TRBV6-5 and TRBJ1-3; D is undetermined. Germline CDR1 is MNHEY and CDR2 is SVGAGI. The CDR3 totals 13 residues. Trimming took off 6 bases at V and 8 bases at J, with 14 bases between the two ends. The CDR3 loop reads CASRYTVMDTIYF. CDR3 sequence (DNA): TGTGCCAGCAGATACACAGTGATGGACACCATATATTTT.

Notes on this clone: In the same sample, other DNA sequences code for this CDR3. The rearrangement joins TRBV30 to TRBJ1-2; D is uncertain. Trimming left V 0 bases short and J 7 bases short, with 6 bases between. Germline assignment: CDR1 GTSNPN and CDR2 SVGIG (reference sequence). This CDR3 region has 11 residues. CDR3 bases: TGTGCCTGGAGTGTAGGCGTTGGCTACACCTTC. Encoded protein: CAWSVGVGYTF.

CDR3 coding DNA: TGTGCCAGCAGTGCGGACCGAACTAGCACAGATACGCAGTATTTT. It translates to CASSADRTSTDTQYF. V usage is TRBV6-4 and J usage is TRBJ2-3; no clear D gene. This CDR3 spans 15 amino acids. Germline lookup yields CDR1 MRHNA and CDR2 SNTAGT. Trimming left V 4 bases short and J 0 bases short, with 11 bases between.

This sequence joins TRBV7-2 and TRBJ2-1, with D perhaps being TRBD1 or TRBD2 (5 bases each). The CDR3 sequence is 16 residues long. CDR1 and CDR2 (germline): SGHTA, FQGNSA. V lost 4 bases, J lost 4 bases, and 17 bases lay in between. CDR3 amino acids: CASSSTGTGNYNEQFF. The DNA of the CDR3 is TGTGCCAGCAGCTCCACCGGGACGGGAAATTACAATGAGCAGTTCTTC.

The sample holds one count of this clone. This chain links TRBV5-1 with TRBJ2-2, with D tentatively TRBD2 (6 bases). Trimming pared 4 bases from V and 0 bases from J, leaving 10 bases between. The CDR3 runs 15 residues. CDR1 is SGHRS, CDR2 YFSETQ, per germline. For the CDR3, the DNA is TGCGCCAGCAGCACGGACTATCCGAACACCGGGGAGCTGTTTTTT. Translating gives CASSTDYPNTGELFF.

This chain uses TRBV2 with TRBJ1-6; D unclear. Trimming left V 2 bases short and J 11 bases short, with 7 bases between. The CDR3 runs to 12 residues. Per the germline V gene, CDR1 is SNHLY and CDR2 is FYNNEI. CDR3 sequence reads: CASSESTPPLHF. The CDR3 DNA reads TGTGCCAGCAGTGAATCCACACCACCCCTCCACTTT.